Sequencing of this T cell receptor (beta chain) was carried out in a study of Ad26.COV2.S vaccination and SARS-CoV-2 variants (dated by TCRdb to the early 2020s). Describing the broader study: Vaccine-arm donors were drawn from COV1001, a multicentre, randomized, double-blind, placebo-controlled phase I-IIa trial of Ad26.COV2.S in healthy adults. Ad26.COV2.S was administered intramuscularly at 5 x 10^10 or 1 x 10^11 viral particles, either as a single shot or as two shots given 56 days apart. The specificity and breadth of SARS-CoV-2-reactive T cell receptors after Ad26.COV2.S vaccination were assessed by TCRbeta repertoire sequencing. A total of approximately 30 samples were included in the TCR-sequenced set, comprising roughly 20 Ad26.COV2.S vaccine recipients, 5 placebo recipients and 8 SARS-CoV-2 convalescent individuals. Trial participants were randomized into five groups of five, in which low-dose or high-dose Ad26.COV2.S was given once or twice, or placebo was given on both occasions. Throughout the experiments and outcome assessment, investigators stayed blinded to trial group allocation.

TCRbeta CDR3 regions were sequenced with the immunoSEQ Assay. After extraction, genomic DNA underwent amplification by bias-controlled multiplex PCR, followed by high-throughput sequencing. For the original study's pipeline: Collapsing and filtering of sequences were performed to quantify the absolute abundance of each unique TCRbeta CDR3 region. T cell fraction was estimated by normalizing TCRbeta template counts to usable DNA, which was measured by amplifying reference genes present in all nucleated cells. Repertoire TCRs were annotated as SARS-CoV-2-specific when V gene, CDR3 amino acid sequence and J gene were exactly matched to a known reactive TCR set. The reference SARS-CoV-2 TCR set came from MIRA and was filtered for enrichment in COVID-19-positive ImmuneCODE repertoires, removing public or cross-reactive TCRs. Drawing on the MIRA antigens, annotated TCRs were analysed further at the level of specific ORF or position within ORF. Depth was the summed frequency of annotated unique rearrangements, while breadth was defined as annotated unique rearrangements over total unique productive rearrangements. Group comparisons of TCR breadth used two-sided Wilcoxon rank-sum tests. Entries here come from immuneACCESS through TCRdb and include only in-frame sequences with V and J called. Some clones fail to appear in such tables; in the studies checked, an unresolved V gene covers under half of the shortfall, and the cause of the remainder is unknown. V and J calls and clone size are as listed in that table; D and trimming were resolved from the DNA. A total of 350,000 to 450,000 clones appear in this sample, around 86% of them only once. The ten largest clones take up about 3.4% of the sample.

V drops 3 bases and J drops 2 bases, leaving 4 bases in between. From the germline V gene, CDR1 is MGHDK and CDR2 is SYGVNS. The CDR3 covers 12 residues, taking in both the cysteine and the phenylalanine. The entry retains the CDR3 DNA only, 36 bases that are in frame from base 1. With regard to this clone: What this receptor recognizes is not known. Per-base quality was not reported, and no clone a single base away is much larger than it.

In the paper's terms, the treatment or condition label means: approximately 18 received Ad26.COV2.S at low or high dose, single or two shots; 5 received placebo; per-sample allocation not given. For vaccine and placebo recipients, repertoires were sequenced using samples collected on day 63 after the first injection. Cohort 1b enrolled about two dozen adults aged 18-55 years at a single site in Boston, USA, between 29 July and 7 August 2020. Ad26.COV2.S was a replication-incompetent adenovirus type 26 vector expressing a prefusion-stabilized SARS-CoV-2 spike protein from the original Wuhan strain. General findings and caveats noted by the study authors: Compared with placebo recipients, Ad26.COV2.S recipients showed higher spike-specific TCR breadth (P = 0.0014). According to the authors, total T cell responses may have been underestimated by the TCR breadth and depth analyses. After vaccination, substantial breadth of spike-specific CD8+ and CD4+ T cell responses was reported. The study lacked the statistical power to compare responses across vaccine doses or regimens. Non-spike TCR breadth was comparable between vaccine and placebo recipients, consistent with the vaccine containing only spike.

This material consisted of peripheral blood, taken in a trial of Ad26.COV2.S vaccine versus placebo. The chain was built from TRBV25-1 and TRBJ1-2; the D gene is not confidently resolved. The receptor's source is a person between 18 and 59 years old who received the Ad26.COV2.S COVID-19 vaccine or a placebo. The CDR3 has the sequence CASSERNYGYTF. In nucleotide form, the sequence is TGTGCCAGCAGTGAGCGGAACTATGGCTACACCTTC.